The source of this TCR beta chain is a study of T cell changes during pregnancy in multiple sclerosis (dated by TCRdb to about 2019). Regarding the complete study: In women with multiple sclerosis, the researchers looked at how the T cell repertoire shifted as pregnancy progressed.

Concerning this clone: It has no known antigen specificity. It has no much larger one-base neighbor in the sample; base qualities were not kept.

The library was obtained by the immunoSEQ multiplex PCR assay. TCRdb took this table from immuneACCESS and kept in-frame rearrangements with V and J called. Such tables lack part of the clones; where checked against another copy, unresolved V genes explain under half of the gap, and the rest is unexplained. This sample comprises around 100,000 clones, about 90% of them detected only once. Less than 2% of the sample lies in the top ten. Relative to germline, V is 4 bases shorter and J is 1 base shorter, with 11 bases between their ends. The CDR3, from cysteine to phenylalanine, totals 14 residues. The only DNA kept is the CDR3, 42 bases in frame from the first base. According to the germline V gene, CDR1 reads SGHRS and CDR2 reads YFSETQ.

The origin of this receptor is a female donor with multiple sclerosis, enrolled in a pregnancy study. Sequencing was performed on peripheral blood, taken after pregnancy. In this chain, TRBV5-1 is recombined with TRBJ1-1, with TRBD1 as a weak D call on 6 bases. The CDR3 region has the sequence CASSLGGPNTEAFF. The DNA is as follows: TGCGCCAGCAGCCTAGGGGGACCGAACACTGAAGCTTTCTTT. Where the CDR3 stops, the reference TRBV5-1 and TRBJ1-1 genes take over; the full variable domain is KAGVTQTPRYLIKTRGQQVTLSCSPISGHRSVSWYQQTPGQGLQFLFEYFSETQRNKGNFPGRFSGRQFSNSRSEMNVSTLELGDSALYLCASSLGGPNTEAFFGQGTRLTVV.